This T cell receptor beta chain was identified in a study of human T cells and chemical hapten exposure. Study context: 2% DPC was applied to roughly 2 cm by roughly 2 cm of upper inner arm skin for sensitization. The study patch tested 0.01% DPC on the upper back and read results at 6 days. Small discrepancies in pooled library volume mainly accounted for the varying TCR yields per sample.

As to time point: patch test 1, 2 weeks after DPC sensitization. Stated treatment: therapeutic diphenylcyclopropenone sensitization with weekly scalp DPC. V was cut by 6 bases and J by 7 bases, with 19 bases left in between. The CDR3 spans 16 residues. From germline, CDR1 is SNHLY and CDR2 FYNNEI. Authors' analysis steps: Across samples, TCR counts had a median of about 92,000 and ranged from about 20,000 to 690,600. From the RACE reads, TCRdb called clonotypes with MiXCR, one entry per CDR3 protein. TCRdb assigned the V and J calls; the authors' analysis was not used. The table records approximately 100,000 distinct CDR3 sequences, 9.5% to 12% of them present only once.

The TCR was taken from a woman between 40 and 55 years old with alopecia areata. Some clones in this sample may be carry-over from other donors' samples. V gene TRBV2 combines with J gene TRBJ1-6; D might be TRBD1 (5 bases). Source: whole blood, taken in connection with sensitization to the hapten diphenylcyclopropenone (DPC). The CDR3 DNA reads TGTGCCAGCAGGGGACCGGACTGGGCCAGGAATTCACCCCTCCACTTT. Encoded protein: CASRGPDWARNSPLHF.